Listed here are 15 T cell receptor beta chains from one sample, sequenced in a study of neurological immune-mediated disorders. A single record per CDR3 protein comes from TCRdb applying MiXCR to the 5' RACE reads. The profile shows over 70,000 distinct CDR3 sequences, 10% to 13% of them singletons. Documented time point: longitudinal time-point 1 (baseline). The source material was PBMCs. The receptors shown here come from a man aged 25 to 40 in good health.

This clonotype was seen ten or more times. CDR3 protein: CASSYSITGGPYEQYF. The CDR3 DNA sequence: TGTGCCAGCAGTTACTCCATTACAGGGGGACCCTACGAGCAGTACTTC. The genes are TRBV6-6 and TRBJ2-7; 8 bases align to TRBD1. The CDR3 runs 16 residues. The V segment lost 0 bases and the J segment 2 bases; nucleotides outside the gene matches: 6. The germline CDR1 and CDR2 sequences are MNHNY and SVGAGI (reference sequence).

There are a few counts of this clonotype. The chain employs TRBV7-9 and TRBJ2-7; no reliable D call. Germline V lookup: CDR1 SEHNR, CDR2 FQNEAQ (reference sequence). This CDR3 has 13 residues. V lost 5 bases and J lost 3, with 11 bases in between. Here the CDR3 DNA reads TGTGCCAGCAGCGCCGGGTTTCTCTACGAGCAGTACTTC. This codes for CASSAGFLYEQYF.

The sample holds many counts of this clonotype. The CDR3 DNA sequence: TGTGCCACCAGTGACCCCACGGAAGGGGACGGGGAGCTGTTTTTT. Protein product: CATSDPTEGDGELFF. The chain employs TRBV24-1 and TRBJ2-2, with D possibly TRBD1 on 5 matching bases. V lost 4 bases and J 7 bases, leaving 15 bases between the germline ends. CDR1 and CDR2 from the germline V gene are KGHDR and SFDVKD. CDR3 length: 15 residues.

At least ten counts were recorded for this clonotype. This chain links TRBV6-6 with TRBJ2-5; TRBD2 might be the D (5 bases). This CDR3 contains 13 residues. Germline assignment: CDR1 MNHNY and CDR2 SVGAGI (reference sequence). Trimming removed 4 bases at V and 5 bases at J, with 11 bases between. The CDR3, as DNA: TGTGCCAGCAGTTGGACTCTGCTCGAGACCCAGTACTTC. Amino acid sequence: CASSWTLLETQYF.

This clonotype was observed at least ten times. The V gene is TRBV5-1, the J gene TRBJ2-3; TRBD2 is a possible D gene (6 bases). The germline V gene encodes CDR1 SGHRS and CDR2 YFSETQ. This CDR3 region has 16 residues. Trimming stripped 0 bases from V and 2 bases from J, with 13 bases between. The CDR3 is CASSLGTGTYTDTQYF. The CDR3 DNA is TGCGCCAGCAGCTTGGGTACGGGGACTTACACAGATACGCAGTATTTT.

This clonotype was seen at least ten times. The chain is built from TRBV6-6 and TRBJ2-3; D perhaps matches TRBD1 (5 bases). This CDR3 contains 23 residues. CDR1 is MNHNY and CDR2 is SVGAGI in the germline V gene (reference sequence). Trimming took off 0 bases at V and 1 base at J, with 32 bases between the two ends. The DNA for the CDR3 is TGTGCCAGCAGTTACTCTTCGACAGCTACCGGATTCCACCACGGTTTTGGCACAGATACGCAGTATTTT. It codes for CASSYSSTATGFHHGFGTDTQYF.

There are many counts of this clonotype. The chain employs TRBV20-1 and TRBJ2-2, with D tentatively TRBD1 (5 bases). The CDR3 has 15 amino acids. V lost 3 bases to trimming and J lost 1 base, with 12 bases between them. Germline loops: CDR1 DFQATT, CDR2 SNEGSKA (reference sequence). The CDR3 reads CSARPSRGNTGELFF. The CDR3 nucleotides are TGCAGTGCTAGGCCCTCAAGGGGGAACACCGGGGAGCTGTTTTTT.

This clonotype has at least ten counts. This chain links TRBV14 with TRBJ1-1, with D tentatively TRBD1 (5 bases). This CDR3 has 15 residues. CDR1 is SGHDN, CDR2 FVKESK, per germline. Trimming removed 3 bases from V and 6 bases from J, with 17 bases in between. CDR3 sequence reads: CASSQFQGSGAEAFF. The CDR3 DNA sequence: TGTGCCAGCAGCCAGTTTCAGGGCTCGGGGGCTGAAGCTTTCTTT.

This clonotype has just a few counts. The rearrangement joins TRBV7-9 to TRBJ1-1, with 8 bases fitting TRBD1. With 5 bases clipped from V and 1 base from J, the junction kept 3 bases outside the gene matches. The germline gives CDR1 SEHNR, CDR2 FQNEAQ (reference sequence). This CDR3 is 14 amino acids long. The DNA for the CDR3 is TGTGCCAGCAGCAAAGGACAGGGGAACACTGAAGCTTTCTTT. This translates into CASSKGQGNTEAFF.

This clonotype was counted many times. CDR3 residues: CASRLSRAGDQPQHF. For the CDR3, the DNA is TGTGCCAGCAGACTCTCGAGGGCCGGAGATCAGCCCCAGCATTTT. The chain employs TRBV27 and TRBJ1-5; D gene unclear. The length of the CDR3 is 15 residues. CDR1 is MNHEY and CDR2 is SMNVEV in the germline V gene (reference sequence). V shed 6 bases and J shed 5 bases, with 17 bases lying between them.

This clonotype has a count of ten or more. The V gene is TRBV20-1, the J gene TRBJ2-5; 8 nucleotides match TRBD1. CDR1 is DFQATT, CDR2 SNEGSKA, per germline (reference sequence). This CDR3 contains 16 residues. J was trimmed by 2 bases and V by 0 bases; bases with no gene match: 8. The DNA for the CDR3 is TGCAGTGCTAGAGATCCGGCAGGGGGCTATCAAGAGACCCAGTACTTC. This translates into CSARDPAGGYQETQYF.

The chain recombines TRBV7-9 with TRBJ2-5, with no clear D. The CDR3 spans 13 residues. With 4 bases removed from V and 1 base from J, the gap between germline ends came to 7 bases. The germline gives CDR1 SEHNR, CDR2 FQNEAQ (reference sequence). This CDR3 reads CASSSTPQETQYF. The CDR3 bases are TGTGCCAGCAGCTCTACCCCCCAAGAGACCCAGTACTTC.

This clonotype was detected ten times or more. V is TRBV15 and J is TRBJ2-5, with TRBD2 matching 9 bases. The V segment lost 0 bases and the J segment 1 base; nucleotides outside the gene matches: 9. From germline, CDR1 is LNHNV and CDR2 YYDKDF (reference sequence). The CDR3 sequence is 18 residues long. CDR3 in amino acids: CATSRDPRLAGIQETQYF. The CDR3 DNA reads TGTGCCACCAGCAGAGATCCCAGGCTAGCGGGGATCCAAGAGACCCAGTACTTC.

The chain combines TRBV18 with TRBJ1-1; maybe TRBD1 (6 bases). Germline CDR1 reads KGHSH; CDR2 reads LQKENI. The CDR3 totals 15 residues. Between the trimmed V and J ends, which lost 2 bases and 5 bases, there was a span of 15 bases. The DNA of the CDR3 is TGTGCCAGCTCACCAGTAGGGGGGGCCGAAACTGAAGCTTTCTTT. Translated, it gives CASSPVGGAETEAFF.

The sample holds many counts of this clonotype. The V and J genes are TRBV6-1 and TRBJ2-3, with D tentatively TRBD2 (7 bases). The germline V gene encodes CDR1 MNHNS and CDR2 SASEGT. CDR3 size: 16 residues. Trimming removed 8 bases from V and 2 bases from J, with 20 bases in between. The CDR3 DNA reads TGTGCCAGCGGGGGGGGCGGAGTCGTTCTCACAGATACGCAGTATTTT. Encoded protein: CASGGGGVVLTDTQYF.